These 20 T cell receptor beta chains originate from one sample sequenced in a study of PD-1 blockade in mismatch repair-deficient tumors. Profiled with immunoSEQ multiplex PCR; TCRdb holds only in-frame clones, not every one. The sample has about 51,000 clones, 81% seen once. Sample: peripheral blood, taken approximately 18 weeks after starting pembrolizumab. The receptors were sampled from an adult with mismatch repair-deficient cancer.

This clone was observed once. The CDR3, as DNA: TGTGCCAGCAGCTTTACTAGCGGGAGGGGGACAGATACGCAGTATTTT. This sequence encodes CASSFTSGRGTDTQYF. This rearrangement joins TRBV13 to TRBJ2-3, with 13 bases that match TRBD2. Germline CDR1 and CDR2: PRHDT and FYEKMQ (reference sequence). The ends lost 3 bases at V and 3 bases at J; junction bases unmatched: 3. The length of the CDR3 is 16 residues.

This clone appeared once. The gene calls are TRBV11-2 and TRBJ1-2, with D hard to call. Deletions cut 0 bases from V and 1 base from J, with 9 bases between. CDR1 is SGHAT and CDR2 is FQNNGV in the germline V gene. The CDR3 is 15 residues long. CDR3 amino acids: CASSLDHTDNYGYTF. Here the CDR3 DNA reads TGTGCCAGCAGCTTAGATCATACGGATAACTATGGCTACACCTTC.

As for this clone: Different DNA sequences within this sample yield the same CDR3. CDR3 in DNA: TGTGCCAGCAGCTTGGGGGTACGTGAAAAACTGTTTTTT. As protein: CASSLGVREKLFF. The chain couples TRBV7-2 to TRBJ1-4, with TRBD1 as a possible D gene (5 bases). The V end was cut by 3 bases, the J end by 7 bases, with 9 bases between. The length of the CDR3 is 13 residues. Germline V lookup: CDR1 SGHTA, CDR2 FQGNSA. Using reference TRBV7-2 and TRBJ1-4 for the parts outside the CDR3, the full variable domain is GAGVSQSPSNKVTEKGKDVELRCDPISGHTALYWYRQSLGQGLEFLIYFQGNSAPDKSGLPSDRFSAERTGGSVSTLTIQRTQQEDSAVYLCASSLGVREKLFFGSGTQLSVL.

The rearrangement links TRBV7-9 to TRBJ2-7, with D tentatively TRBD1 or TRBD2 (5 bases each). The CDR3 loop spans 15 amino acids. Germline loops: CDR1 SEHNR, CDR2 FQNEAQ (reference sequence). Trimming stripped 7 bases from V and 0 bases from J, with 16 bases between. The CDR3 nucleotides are TGTGCCAGCATTCCTAGTGGGACGGGCTCCTACGAGCAGTACTTC. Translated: CASIPSGTGSYEQYF.

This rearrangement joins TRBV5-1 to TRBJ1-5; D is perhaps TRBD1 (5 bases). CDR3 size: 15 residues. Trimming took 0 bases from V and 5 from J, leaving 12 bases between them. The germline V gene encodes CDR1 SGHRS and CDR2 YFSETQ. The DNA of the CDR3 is TGCGCCAGCAGCTTGGAAGCGGGGGAATATCAGCCCCAGCATTTT. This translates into CASSLEAGEYQPQHF.

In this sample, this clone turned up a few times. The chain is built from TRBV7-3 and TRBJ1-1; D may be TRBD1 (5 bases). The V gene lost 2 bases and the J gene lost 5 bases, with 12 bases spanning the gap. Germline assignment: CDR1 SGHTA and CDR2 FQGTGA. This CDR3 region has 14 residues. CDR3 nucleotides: TGTGCCAGCAGCTTATCCCCCGGGGGGACTGAAGCTTTCTTT. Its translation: CASSLSPGGTEAFF.

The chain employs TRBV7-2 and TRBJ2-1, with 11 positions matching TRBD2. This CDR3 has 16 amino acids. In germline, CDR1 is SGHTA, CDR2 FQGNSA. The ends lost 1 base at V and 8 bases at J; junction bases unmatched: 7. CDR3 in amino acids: CASSLELAGAGYEQFF. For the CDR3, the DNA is TGTGCCAGCAGCTTAGAACTAGCGGGAGCAGGTTATGAGCAGTTCTTC.

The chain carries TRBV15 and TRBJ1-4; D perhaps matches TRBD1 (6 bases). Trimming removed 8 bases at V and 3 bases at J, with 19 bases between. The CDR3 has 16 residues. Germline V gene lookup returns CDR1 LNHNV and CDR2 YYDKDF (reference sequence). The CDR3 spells CATGPGVTGANEKLFF. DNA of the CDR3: TGTGCCACCGGCCCAGGGGTAACGGGAGCTAATGAAAAACTGTTTTTT.

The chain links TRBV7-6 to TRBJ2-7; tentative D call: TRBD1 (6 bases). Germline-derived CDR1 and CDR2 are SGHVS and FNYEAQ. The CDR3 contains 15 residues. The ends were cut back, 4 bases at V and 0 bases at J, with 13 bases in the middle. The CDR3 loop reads CASSSRDTSSYEQYF. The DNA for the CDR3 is TGTGCCAGCAGCTCCCGGGACACGAGCTCCTACGAGCAGTACTTC.

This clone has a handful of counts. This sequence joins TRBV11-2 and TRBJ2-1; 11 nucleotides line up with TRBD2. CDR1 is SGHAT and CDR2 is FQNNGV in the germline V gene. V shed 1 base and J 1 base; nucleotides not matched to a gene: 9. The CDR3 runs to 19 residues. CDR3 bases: TGTGCCAGCAGCTTAGGAAGAAAAATAGCGGGGGGGTCCTACAATGAGCAGTTCTTC. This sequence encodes CASSLGRKIAGGSYNEQFF.

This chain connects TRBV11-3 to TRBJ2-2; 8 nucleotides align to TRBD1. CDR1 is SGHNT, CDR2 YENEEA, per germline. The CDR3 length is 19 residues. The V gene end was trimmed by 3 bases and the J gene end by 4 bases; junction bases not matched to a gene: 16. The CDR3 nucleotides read TGTGCCAGCAGCTTGGCGGACAGGGTGACTTTCGGAGGCACCGGGGAGCTGTTTTTT. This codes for CASSLADRVTFGGTGELFF.

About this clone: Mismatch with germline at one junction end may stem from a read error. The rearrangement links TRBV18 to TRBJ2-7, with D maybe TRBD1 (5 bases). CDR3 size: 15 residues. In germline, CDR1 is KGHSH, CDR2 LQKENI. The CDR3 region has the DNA TGTGCCAGCTCACCACCACCGACAGACTCCTACGGGCAGTACTTC. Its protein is CASSPPPTDSYGQYF.

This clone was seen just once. CDR3 sequence reads: CASSSRDSYEQYF. DNA for the CDR3: TGTGCCAGCAGTTCCCGGGACAGTTACGAGCAGTACTTC. The genes are TRBV28 and TRBJ2-7; 7 bases are a match to TRBD1. V was pared by 4 bases and J by 4 bases, with 4 bases of the junction left unmatched. Germline CDR1 reads MDHEN; CDR2 reads SYDVKM. CDR3 size: 13 residues.

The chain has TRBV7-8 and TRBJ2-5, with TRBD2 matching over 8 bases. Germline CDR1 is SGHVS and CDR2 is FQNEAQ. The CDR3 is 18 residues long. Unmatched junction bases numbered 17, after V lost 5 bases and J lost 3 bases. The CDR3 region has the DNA TGTGCCAGCAGCATTACACTATTAAGCGGGAGTGAGGAAGAGACCCAGTACTTC. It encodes CASSITLLSGSEEETQYF. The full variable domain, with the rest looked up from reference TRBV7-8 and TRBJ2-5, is GAGVSQSPRYKVAKRGQDVALRCDPISGHVSLFWYQQALGQGPEFLTYFQNEAQLDKSGLPSDRFFAERPEGSVSTLKIQRTQQEDSAVYLCASSITLLSGSEEETQYFGPGTRLLVL.

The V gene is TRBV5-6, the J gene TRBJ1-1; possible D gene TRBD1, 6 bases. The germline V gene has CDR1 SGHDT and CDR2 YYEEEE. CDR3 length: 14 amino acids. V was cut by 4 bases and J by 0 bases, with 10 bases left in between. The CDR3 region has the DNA TGTGCCAGCAGCCACAGGGACTTGAACACTGAAGCTTTCTTT. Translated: CASSHRDLNTEAFF.

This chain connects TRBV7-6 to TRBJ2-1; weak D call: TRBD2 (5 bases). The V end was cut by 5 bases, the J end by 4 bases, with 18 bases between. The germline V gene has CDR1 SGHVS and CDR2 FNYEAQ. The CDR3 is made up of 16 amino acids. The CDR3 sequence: CASSPQRDSTYNEQFF. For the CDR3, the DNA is TGTGCCAGCAGCCCCCAACGGGATTCCACATACAATGAGCAGTTCTTC.

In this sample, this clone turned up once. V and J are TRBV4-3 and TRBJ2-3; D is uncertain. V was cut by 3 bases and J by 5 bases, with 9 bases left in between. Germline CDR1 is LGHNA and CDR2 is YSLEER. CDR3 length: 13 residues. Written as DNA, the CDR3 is TGCGCCAGCAGCCAGGACCTAGGAGATACGCAGTATTTT. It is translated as CASSQDLGDTQYF.

The CDR3 sequence: CAIKGLAGDEQYF. The DNA for the CDR3 is TGTGCCATCAAGGGACTAGCGGGAGATGAGCAGTACTTC. This chain joins TRBV10-3 and TRBJ2-7, with TRBD2 matching over 14 bases. V trimming: 7 bases; J trimming: 7 bases; junction bases outside the gene matches: 3. This CDR3 spans 13 amino acids. Germline CDR1 is ENHRY and CDR2 is SYGVKD.

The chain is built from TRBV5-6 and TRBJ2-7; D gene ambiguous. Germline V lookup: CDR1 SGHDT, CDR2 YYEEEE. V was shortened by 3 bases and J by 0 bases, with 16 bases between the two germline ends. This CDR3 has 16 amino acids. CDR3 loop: CASSSVGARNSYEQYF. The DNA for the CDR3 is TGTGCCAGCAGCTCCGTCGGAGCGCGGAACTCCTACGAGCAGTACTTC.

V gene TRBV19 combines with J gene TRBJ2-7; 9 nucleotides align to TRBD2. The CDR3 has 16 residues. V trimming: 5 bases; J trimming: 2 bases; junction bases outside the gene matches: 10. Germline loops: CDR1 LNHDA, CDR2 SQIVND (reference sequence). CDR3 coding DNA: TGTGCCAGTAGTTCACTGACTAGCGGAACTCCCTACGAGCAGTACTTC. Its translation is CASSSLTSGTPYEQYF.